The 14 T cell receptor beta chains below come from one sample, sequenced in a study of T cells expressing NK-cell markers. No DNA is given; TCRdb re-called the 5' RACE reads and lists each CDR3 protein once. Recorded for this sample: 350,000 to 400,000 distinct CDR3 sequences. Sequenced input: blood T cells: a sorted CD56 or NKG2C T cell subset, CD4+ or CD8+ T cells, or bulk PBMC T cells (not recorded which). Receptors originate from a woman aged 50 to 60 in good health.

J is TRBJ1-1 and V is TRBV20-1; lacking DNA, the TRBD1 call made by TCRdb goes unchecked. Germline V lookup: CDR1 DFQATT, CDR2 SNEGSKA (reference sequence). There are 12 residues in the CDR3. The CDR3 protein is CSASLQGAEAFF.

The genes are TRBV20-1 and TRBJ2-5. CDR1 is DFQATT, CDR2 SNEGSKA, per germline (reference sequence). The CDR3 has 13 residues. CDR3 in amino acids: CSARDRYIETQYF.

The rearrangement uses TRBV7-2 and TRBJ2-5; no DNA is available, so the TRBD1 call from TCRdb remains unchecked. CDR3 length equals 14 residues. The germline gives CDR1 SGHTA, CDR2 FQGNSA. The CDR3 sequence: CASSRDTEQETQYF.

The CDR3 spells CASSYSILRGEYHEQFF. V usage is TRBV6-6 and J usage is TRBJ2-1; TCRdb's D call of TRBD1 is untestable without DNA. Looked up from germline, CDR1 is MNHNY and CDR2 is SVGAGI (reference sequence). The CDR3 extends over 17 amino acids.

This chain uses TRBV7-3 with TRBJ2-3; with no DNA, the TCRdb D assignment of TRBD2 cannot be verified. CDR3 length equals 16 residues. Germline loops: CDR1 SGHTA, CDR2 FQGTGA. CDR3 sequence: CASSARLAASTDTQYF.

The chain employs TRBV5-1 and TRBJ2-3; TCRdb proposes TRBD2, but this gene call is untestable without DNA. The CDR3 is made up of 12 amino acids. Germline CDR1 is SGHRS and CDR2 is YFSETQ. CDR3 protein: CASSPTRGTQYF.

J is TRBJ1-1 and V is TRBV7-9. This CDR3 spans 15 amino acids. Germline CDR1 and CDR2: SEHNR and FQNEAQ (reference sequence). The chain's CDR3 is CASSLSGEKGTEAFF.

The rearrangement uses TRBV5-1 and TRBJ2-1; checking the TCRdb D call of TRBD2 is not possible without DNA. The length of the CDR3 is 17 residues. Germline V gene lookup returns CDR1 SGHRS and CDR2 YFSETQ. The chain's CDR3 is CASSLRDLAETHNEQFF.

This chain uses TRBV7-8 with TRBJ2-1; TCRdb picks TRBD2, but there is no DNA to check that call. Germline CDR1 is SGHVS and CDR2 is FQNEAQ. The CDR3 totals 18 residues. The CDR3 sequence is CASSLGLTSGRAFNEQFF.

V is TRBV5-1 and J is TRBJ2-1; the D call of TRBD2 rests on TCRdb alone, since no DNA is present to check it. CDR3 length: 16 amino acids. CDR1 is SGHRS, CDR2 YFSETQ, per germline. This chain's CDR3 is CASSPQGSGTYNEQFF.

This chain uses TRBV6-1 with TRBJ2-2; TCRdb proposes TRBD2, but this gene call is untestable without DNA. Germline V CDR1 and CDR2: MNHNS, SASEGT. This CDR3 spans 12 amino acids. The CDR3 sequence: CASGGNTGELFF.

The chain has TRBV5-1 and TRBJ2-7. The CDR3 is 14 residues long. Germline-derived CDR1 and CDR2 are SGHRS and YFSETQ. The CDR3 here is CASSSGGYAYEQYF.

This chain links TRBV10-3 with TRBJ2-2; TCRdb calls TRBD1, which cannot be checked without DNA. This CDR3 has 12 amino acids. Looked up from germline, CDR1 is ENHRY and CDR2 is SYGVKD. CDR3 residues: CAIWDGAGELFF.

CDR3: CATSDLPPVANTGELFF. The chain links TRBV24-1 to TRBJ2-2; TCRdb's D call of TRBD2 is untestable without DNA. The CDR3 consists of 17 residues. The germline V gene encodes CDR1 KGHDR and CDR2 SFDVKD.